This T cell receptor (beta chain) was profiled in a study of human T cells and chemical hapten exposure. Overall study: On around 2 cm by around 2 cm of upper inner arm skin, sensitization was performed with 2% DPC. Study-wide results and limits: Expanded TCR sets contained significantly more large CDR3 similarity clusters than controls.

TCRdb re-analysed the RACE reads in MiXCR, keeping a single row per CDR3 protein. The table records about 340,000 distinct CDR3 sequences, under 9% of them present only once. Trimming left V 1 base short and J 1 base short, with 7 bases between. The CDR3 loop spans 14 amino acids. CDR1 is SGHTA, CDR2 FQGNSA, per germline. Noted time point: patch test 1, 2 weeks after DPC sensitization. The treatment is: therapeutic diphenylcyclopropenone sensitization with weekly scalp DPC. The authors extracted total RNA from unfractionated whole blood. This clonotype occurred many times. Its antigen is still unknown. The sequence was collected from a woman aged 18-29 years with alopecia areata. Some clones in this sample may be carry-over from other donors' samples. Here the sequenced sample was whole blood, taken in connection with sensitization to the hapten diphenylcyclopropenone (DPC). The rearrangement links TRBV7-2 to TRBJ1-1; no definite D call. CDR3 DNA: TGTGCCAGCAGCTTAGGTATTTCGAACACTGAAGCTTTCTTT. The encoded protein is CASSLGISNTEAFF.